These 28 T cell receptor beta chains were all obtained from the same sample, sequenced in a study of blood T cell repertoires in COVID-19. Clones were sequenced by immunoSEQ multiplex PCR, and TCRdb holds only the in-frame ones, with some missing. The data hold about 190,000 clones, with 80% observed a single time. Sequencing was carried out using peripheral blood. The receptors here all came from a man aged 55 to 70 with acute or convalescent COVID-19.

The V call is TRBV3-1 (or the pseudogene TRBV3-2), the J call TRBJ1-1, with TRBD1 matching 7 bases. V dropped 5 bases and J dropped 7; count of bases not matched to a gene: 7. The germline V gene has CDR1 LGHDT and CDR2 YNNKEL (reference sequence). The CDR3 runs 13 residues. This CDR3 is CASSAQGVDEAFF. CDR3 nucleotides: TGTGCCAGCAGCGCCCAGGGGGTTGATGAAGCTTTCTTT.

V gene TRBV27 combines with J gene TRBJ2-1, with 13 nucleotides matching TRBD2. From germline, CDR1 is MNHEY and CDR2 SMNVEV (reference sequence). CDR3 length: 21 amino acids. The chain's CDR3 is CATCRDESRTSGRANDDEQFF. In DNA form, the CDR3 reads TGTGCGACTTGTCGGGACGAGTCGAGAACTAGCGGGAGGGCCAACGACGATGAGCAGTTCTTC.

J is TRBJ2-3 and V is TRBV12-3 or TRBV12-4, with D possibly matching TRBD2 (5 bases). This CDR3 is built from 13 residues. Trimming stripped 7 bases from V and 2 bases from J, with 10 bases between. CDR3 coding DNA: TGTGCCAGCACTAACGGGGTCACAGATACGCAGTATTTT. Translating it yields CASTNGVTDTQYF.

This rearrangement joins TRBV24-1 to TRBJ2-7, with no clear D. CDR3 length: 14 amino acids. V lost 1 base to trimming and J lost 3 bases, with 9 bases between them. CDR1 is KGHDR and CDR2 is SFDVKD in the germline V gene. CDR3 nucleotides: TGTGCCACCAGTGATTTACAACAGTACTACGAGCAGTACTTC. Translated, it gives CATSDLQQYYEQYF.

The V and J genes are TRBV11-2 and TRBJ2-3, with 8 bases matching TRBD2. V was pared by 5 bases and J by 3 bases, with 10 bases of the junction left unmatched. Germline V lookup: CDR1 SGHAT, CDR2 FQNNGV. This CDR3 is built from 16 residues. The CDR3 region has the DNA TGTGCCAGCAGCCCACGGGAGGGTGGAGTGACAGATACGCAGTATTTT. Protein product: CASSPREGGVTDTQYF.

The V gene is TRBV15, the J gene TRBJ2-7; the D is unclear. The germline V gene encodes CDR1 LNHNV and CDR2 YYDKDF (reference sequence). This CDR3 region has 14 residues. V gave up 2 bases and J gave up 3 bases, with 11 bases separating them. The CDR3 sequence is CATSRPSNSYEQYF. The CDR3, as DNA: TGTGCCACCAGCAGACCTTCTAACAGCTACGAGCAGTACTTC.

This clone was counted a single time. The chain employs TRBV3-1 (or the pseudogene TRBV3-2) and TRBJ2-3; perhaps TRBD2 as D (5 bases). The CDR3 runs 14 residues. The V end was cut by 10 bases, the J end by 1 base, with 15 bases between. Germline V lookup: CDR1 LGHDT, CDR2 YNNKEL (reference sequence). CDR3 DNA: TGTGCCACCCGACGGCTGGAGGGCACAGATACGCAGTATTTT. Translated, it gives CATRRLEGTDTQYF.

This chain uses TRBV3-1 (or the pseudogene TRBV3-2) with TRBJ2-6; perhaps TRBD2 as D (5 bases). Germline V gene data show CDR1 as LGHDT and CDR2 as YNNKEL (reference sequence). This CDR3 has 17 residues. V dropped 4 bases and J dropped 2 bases, with 15 bases sitting between them. CDR3 sequence: CASSRSIRGTGANVLTF. CDR3 in DNA: TGTGCCAGCAGCCGATCCATACGGGGTACTGGGGCCAACGTCCTGACTTTC.

CDR3 sequence (DNA): TGTGCCAGTAGGGAGGGGACAGGGCGATATGGCTACACCTTC. It is translated as CASREGTGRYGYTF. V is TRBV19 and J is TRBJ1-2; 9 nucleotides line up with TRBD1. The trim removed 6 bases at V and 5 bases at J, leaving 7 bases unmatched. Germline CDR1 LNHDA, CDR2 SQIVND (reference sequence). CDR3 length: 14 amino acids. Supplemented by reference TRBV19 and TRBJ1-2, the full variable domain reads DGGITQSPKYLFRKEGQNVTLSCEQNLNHDAMYWYRQDPGQGLRLIYYSQIVNDFQKGDIAEGYSVSREKKESFPLTVTSAQKNPTAFYLCASREGTGRYGYTFGSGTRLTVV.

The chain carries TRBV27 and TRBJ1-2; 10 bases line up with TRBD1. J lost 2 bases, V lost 3 bases, and 6 bases had no gene match. This CDR3 is built from 16 residues. CDR1 is MNHEY and CDR2 is SMNVEV in the germline V gene (reference sequence). The CDR3 DNA sequence: TGTGCCAGCAGTTTGAGGAAGGGACAGGGGAACTATGGCTACACCTTC. Its translation is CASSLRKGQGNYGYTF.

This chain uses TRBV6-5 with TRBJ1-4, with TRBD1 matching 8 bases. The germline V gene has CDR1 MNHEY and CDR2 SVGAGI. The V and J ends lost 5 bases and 4 bases, in that order; junction bases with no gene match: 6. The CDR3 has 15 residues. The CDR3 loop is CASSRTGNYNEKLFF. In DNA form, the CDR3 reads TGTGCCAGCAGTCGGACAGGGAATTATAATGAAAAACTGTTTTTT.

V usage is TRBV4-2 and J usage is TRBJ2-2; D is undetermined. Trimming shortened V by 4 bases and J by 7 bases, and 13 bases separated the two germline ends. The CDR3 has 14 residues. The germline V gene has CDR1 LGHNA and CDR2 YNFKEQ. The CDR3 protein is CASSPAGIGGELFF. CDR3 in DNA: TGTGCCAGCAGCCCTGCAGGAATAGGCGGGGAGCTGTTTTTT.

This clone was seen a handful of times. The V gene is TRBV12-5, the J gene TRBJ2-3; a weak D match, TRBD1 (5 bases). CDR3 length: 13 amino acids. V gave up 1 base and J gave up 5 bases, with 7 bases separating them. Germline V gene lookup returns CDR1 LGHNT and CDR2 FRNRAP. CDR3 region: CASGLAGIDTQYF. The CDR3, as DNA: TGTGCTAGTGGTTTGGCAGGGATAGATACGCAGTATTTT.

This clone was recorded once. This chain joins TRBV6-1 and TRBJ2-5, with 8 bases fitting TRBD1. Per the germline V gene, CDR1 is MNHNS and CDR2 is SASEGT. V shed 3 bases and J 6 bases; nucleotides not matched to a gene: 12. The CDR3 consists of 16 residues. The CDR3 loop is CASSDPHDRGGKTQYF. CDR3 DNA sequence: TGTGCCAGCAGTGACCCGCACGACAGGGGCGGGAAGACCCAGTACTTC.

This clone was detected a few times. V gene TRBV6-5 combines with J gene TRBJ2-1; TRBD2 agrees at 13 bases. Germline V gene lookup returns CDR1 MNHEY and CDR2 SVGAGI. The V segment lost 4 bases and the J segment 6 bases; nucleotides outside the gene matches: 3. There are 15 residues in the CDR3. The CDR3 loop is CASSSLAGGTNEQFF. The DNA for the CDR3 is TGTGCCAGCAGTTCACTAGCGGGGGGGACCAATGAGCAGTTCTTC.

This clone was recorded once. This chain links TRBV2 with TRBJ2-1; tentatively, D is TRBD1 (6 bases). V was shortened by 5 bases and J by 7 bases, with 15 bases between the two germline ends. Germline V gene data show CDR1 as SNHLY and CDR2 as FYNNEI. CDR3 length: 14 amino acids. CDR3 in amino acids: CASSSQGPPNEQFF. CDR3 nucleotide sequence: TGTGCCAGCAGTTCCCAGGGGCCGCCTAATGAGCAGTTCTTC.

The genes are TRBV6-2 or TRBV6-3 and TRBJ2-2; tentatively, D is TRBD1 (5 bases). Germline V gene data show CDR1 as MNHEY and CDR2 as SVGEGT. V lost 2 bases and J lost 7, with 14 bases in between. The CDR3 extends over 15 amino acids. CDR3 residues: CASSYRPGQGGELFF. In nucleotides, the CDR3 is TGTGCCAGCAGTTACCGCCCAGGGCAAGGCGGGGAGCTGTTTTTT.

V and J are TRBV5-1 and TRBJ2-7; 8 positions agree with TRBD2. The CDR3 is 14 amino acids. J lost 2 bases, V lost 0 bases, and 1 base had no gene match. CDR1 is SGHRS and CDR2 is YFSETQ in the germline V gene. CDR3 coding DNA: TGCGCCAGCAGCTTGGGAGCGGGAGCCTACGAGCAGTACTTC. The encoded protein is CASSLGAGAYEQYF.

In its sample, this clone was seen a few times. The V and J genes are TRBV3-1 (or the pseudogene TRBV3-2) and TRBJ2-7, with a possible D match to TRBD2 (6 bases). The CDR3 runs 15 residues. The germline gives CDR1 LGHDT, CDR2 YNNKEL (reference sequence). V was clipped by 4 bases and J by 2 bases, with 15 bases between them. The CDR3 sequence: CASSPSPGRTYEQYF. The CDR3 DNA follows: TGTGCCAGCAGCCCCAGTCCCGGGAGAACCTACGAGCAGTACTTC.

The chain recombines TRBV4-1 with TRBJ1-5; a weak D match, TRBD1 (5 bases). Trimming took 0 bases from V and 3 from J, leaving 9 bases between them. Germline-derived CDR1 and CDR2 are MGHRA and YSYEKL. CDR3 length: 15 residues. CDR3 sequence: CASSQDRAYNQPQHF. Written as DNA, the CDR3 is TGCGCCAGCAGCCAAGACAGGGCGTACAATCAGCCCCAGCATTTT.

This chain links TRBV24-1 with TRBJ2-5, with D unclear. The CDR3 is made up of 16 amino acids. Trimming pared 0 bases from V and 4 bases from J, leaving 14 bases between. From germline, CDR1 is KGHDR and CDR2 SFDVKD. Here the CDR3 reads CATSDLMSSSRETQYF. The CDR3, as DNA: TGTGCCACCAGTGATTTGATGTCGAGTAGTCGAGAGACCCAGTACTTC.

This clone was observed once. The rearrangement links TRBV7-8 to TRBJ2-7, with D perhaps TRBD1 (6 bases). Looked up from germline, CDR1 is SGHVS and CDR2 is FQNEAQ. This CDR3 comprises 15 residues. V was trimmed by 1 base and J by 2 bases, leaving 12 bases between them. DNA of the CDR3: TGTGCCAGCAGCTTAGAGAGCACAGGGACCTACGAGCAGTACTTC. Translated, it gives CASSLESTGTYEQYF.

The chain employs TRBV14 and TRBJ1-3; no definite D call. The CDR3 totals 13 residues. Germline CDR1 reads SGHDN; CDR2 reads FVKESK. V lost 3 bases and J lost 14, with 17 bases in between. The CDR3 here is CASSQGLQRQLYF. CDR3 bases: TGTGCCAGCAGCCAGGGTCTCCAGCGGCAACTATATTTT.

The rearrangement uses TRBV30 and TRBJ2-3, with D unclear. Per the germline V gene, CDR1 is GTSNPN and CDR2 is SVGIG (reference sequence). Trimming cost V 3 bases and J 5 bases, with 15 bases left between them. This CDR3 spans 14 amino acids. CDR3 sequence: CAWRLLVHRDTQYF. Written as DNA, the CDR3 is TGTGCCTGGAGGTTATTAGTCCATAGAGATACGCAGTATTTT. Looking up the rest from reference TRBV30 and TRBJ2-3 gives the full variable domain: SQTIHQWPATLVQPVGSPLSLECTVEGTSNPNLYWYRQAAGRGLQLLFYSVGIGQISSEVPQNLSASRPQDRQFILSSKKLLLSDSGFYLCAWRLLVHRDTQYFGPGTRLTVL.

The chain uses TRBV6-5 and TRBJ1-1, with no clear D. Trimming pared 0 bases from V and 2 bases from J, leaving 13 bases between. The CDR3 covers 16 residues. Germline V gene sequence: CDR1 MNHEY, CDR2 SVGAGI. The CDR3 protein is CASSYSGRPTNTEAFF. CDR3 DNA: TGTGCCAGCAGTTACTCAGGGAGACCAACTAACACTGAAGCTTTCTTT.

The genes are TRBV6-1 and TRBJ1-3; D is possibly TRBD1 (6 bases). Germline CDR1 and CDR2: MNHNS and SASEGT. Trimming pared 3 bases from V and 0 bases from J, leaving 12 bases between. The CDR3 runs 16 residues. CDR3 residues: CASSDRGGFSGNTIYF. The CDR3 bases are TGTGCCAGCAGTGACAGGGGAGGGTTCTCTGGAAACACCATATATTTT.

The genes are TRBV12-5 and TRBJ2-1, with no clear D. Germline CDR1 LGHNT, CDR2 FRNRAP. V dropped 2 bases and J dropped 4 bases, with 6 bases sitting between them. This CDR3 contains 13 residues. This CDR3 reads CASGLPQYNEQFF. The DNA for the CDR3 is TGTGCTAGTGGTTTGCCCCAGTACAATGAGCAGTTCTTC.

V usage is TRBV18 and J usage is TRBJ1-2, with D possibly matching TRBD1 (5 bases). Trimming stripped 2 bases from V and 0 bases from J, with 19 bases between. CDR3 length: 18 amino acids. Germline-derived CDR1 and CDR2 are KGHSH and LQKENI. As DNA, the CDR3 is TGTGCCAGCTCACCAATCGGGCCAGCGACAGACACTAACTATGGCTACACCTTC. This gives the protein CASSPIGPATDTNYGYTF. The full variable domain, rest sourced from reference TRBV18 and TRBJ1-2, is NAGVMQNPRHLVRRRGQEARLRCSPMKGHSHVYWYRQLPEEGLKFMVYLQKENIIDESGMPKERFSAEFPKEGPSILRIQQVVRGDSAAYFCASSPIGPATDTNYGYTFGSGTRLTVV.